Sequencing of this TCR beta chain was carried out in a study of T cells in Graves' hyperthyroidism and ophthalmopathy (dated by TCRdb to the late 2010s). Notes on the research overall: Peripheral blood samples were taken at initial diagnosis, before any treatment was given. Whether ophthalmopathy could be predicted prospectively was tested in an independent validation cohort made up of some 20 hyperthyroidism patients plus 17 patients who later progressed to ophthalmopathy. The paper reports TCR Vbeta CDR3 sequencing of roughly 140 peripheral blood samples: over 40 ophthalmopathy, 70 to 85 hyperthyroidism and 17 progressor patients. After sampling, hyperthyroidism patients received methimazole starting at 30 mg daily, and ophthalmopathy patients received high-dose intravenous methylprednisolone. In more than 5 Graves' hyperthyroidism patients, the study also compared T-cell repertoires from thyroid tissue with T-cell repertoires from blood. The 75 to 100 discovery patients were randomly split 7:3 into training and test sets. To identify distinguishing TCR V-J signatures, a discovery cohort of 100 patients was used, comprising under 45 with Graves' ophthalmopathy and approximately 58 with stable Graves' hyperthyroidism.

Study-wide findings and limitations: No statistical method was used to set the sample size in advance, and investigators knew the group allocation. During validation, the model predicted progression to ophthalmopathy a median of around six months ahead of onset, with almost 71% sensitivity and 72% to 80% specificity. In cross-validation, a model built on a 13 V-J signature told ophthalmopathy apart from stable hyperthyroidism with approximately 91% sensitivity and approximately 84% specificity, and in testing the same model reached 80%/75%. Blood samples also contained most of the expanded thyroid clonotypes (frequency above 0.001), which suggests that blood repertoires may reflect thyroid immune responses.

Stable Graves' hyperthyroidism was defined as no progression to ophthalmopathy during 18 months of follow-up. The hyperthyroidism patients were between 18 and 65 years old and newly diagnosed, with a disease duration of less than 2 months. Exclusion was applied to patients with uncontrolled infections, other autoimmune diseases, pregnancy or lactation. Diagnoses relied on clinical symptoms, serum thyroxine and TRAb, thyroid ultrasound and orbital computed tomography. PBMCs were isolated from approximately 10 ml of fresh peripheral blood by Ficoll-Paque density gradient centrifugation. Trizol reagent was used to extract total RNA, and RNA quality was then checked on an Agilent 2100 Bioanalyzer. As for this clonotype: Its antigen has not been determined. Per-base qualities were not stored, and no clone one base away is much larger.

The TCR beta CDR3 regions were amplified from RNA transcripts. The first round of RT-PCR for the TCR CDR3 was performed with the HTBI primer set and the Qiagen OneStep RT-PCR kit. Libraries were constructed in a second round of multiplex PCR, after which size selection and purification were performed. Libraries were sequenced paired-end with 100 bp reads on an Illumina HiSeq2000. The original methods were these. SOAPnuke was used to process the raw data, with reads discarded if the reads contained adapters or uncalled bases, had a mean Phred below 15, or lacked an exact constant-primer or identifier match. High-quality paired reads were merged using COPE v1.2.5, and each unique nucleotide sequence was defined as a clonotype. Clonotypes were aligned to IMGT TRBV, TRBD and TRBJ reference segments using MiTCR v1.1. Analysis was restricted to V-J combinations with a frequency above 0.0001, which covered about 99% of repertoires. A TCS score was defined as the ratio of F50 (clonal expansion) to E x V (chaos), with BLOSUM62-based TCRdist applied between CDR3 peptides within each V-J. Welch's t-statistics and random forest reduced several hundred V-J features to roughly 13, which were used in a naive Bayes classifier (R e1071). TCRdb's own reprocessing of the public reads used fastp at Q25 and MiXCR and kept productive beta chains. Under each unique CDR3 protein, matching rows form one entry showing the most common genes and DNA. Clone size and V and J calls follow TCRdb, not the original study. The sample includes 600,000 to 750,000 distinct CDR3 sequences, with roughly 17% observed a single time. Of the sample, around 16% is held by the ten largest clones.

The CDR3 runs 15 amino acids, cysteine and phenylalanine included. CDR3 DNA only is kept here, 45 bases in frame from base 1. V loses 7 bases, J loses 2 bases, and the germline ends lie 15 bases apart. What was sequenced was blood. The origin of this receptor is a man over 45 with Graves' hyperthyroidism. The receptor chain draws on TRBV12-3 or TRBV12-4 and TRBJ2-1, with TRBD2 perhaps the D gene, on 5 matching bases. The nucleotides are TGTGCCAGCACTCCCCGGACCGGGGCCTACAATGAGCAGTTCTTC. This encodes CASTPRTGAYNEQFF.